The present T cell receptor (beta chain) was sequenced within a study of cytomegalovirus exposure and HLA in healthy donors. Whole-study results and caveats: Diagnosis of cytomegalovirus status made by the classifier reportedly showed high specificity and sensitivity. The authors listed about 170 TCR beta chains as cytomegalovirus-associated. In a later analysis, first-cohort TCR clusters were found to tend to co-occur in the 130 or so validation repertoires.

Sequencing was performed with immunoSEQ multiplex PCR; in TCRdb, only in-frame clones are kept and a portion is missing. In the table there are around 250,000 clones, around 91% of which are singletons. While the first cohort had over 650 subjects, the donors belonged to the separate validation cohort of 100 to 150 subjects. The sample holds a few counts of this clone. Its antigen is as yet unknown. Germline lookup yields CDR1 SEHNR and CDR2 FQNEAQ (reference sequence). V lost 5 bases, J lost 9 bases, and 10 bases stayed unmatched. This CDR3 has 15 amino acids. This sequence was found in a woman aged 18-29 years in good health and CMV-seronegative. Sample: PBMCs. The rearrangement uses TRBV7-9 and TRBJ1-6, with 7 nucleotides matching TRBD1. CDR3 amino acids: CASSVTGDRLSPLHF. CDR3 nucleotide sequence: TGTGCCAGCAGCGTAACAGGGGATCGGCTTTCACCCCTCCACTTT. Supplemented by reference TRBV7-9 and TRBJ1-6, the full variable domain reads DTGVSQNPRHKITKRGQNVTFRCDPISEHNRLYWYRQTLGQGPEFLTYFQNEAQLEKSRLLSDRFSAERPKGSFSTLEIQRTEQGDSAMYLCASSVTGDRLSPLHFGNGTRLTVT.